These 26 T cell receptor beta chains came from one sample sequenced in a study of CD8 T cells in Susac syndrome. Roughly 0.45 to 1 ug RNA was reverse transcribed with random hexamers. One entry per CDR3 protein, called by TCRdb with MiXCR from the immunoSEQ multiplex PCR reads. This sample has about 300,000 distinct CDR3 sequences, with just over 90% found just once. Sequencing was done on a sample of CD4+ T cells from PBMCs. The receptors come from a human donor with multiple sclerosis.

V and J are TRBV30 and TRBJ1-2, with 7 bases identical to TRBD1. V gave up 4 bases and J gave up 8 bases; unmatched junction bases: 22. Germline V gene data show CDR1 as GTSNPN and CDR2 as SVGIG (reference sequence). The CDR3 has 17 residues. DNA of the CDR3: TGTGCCTGGACTAAAATCTACCAACAGGGGACTAAAGAAGGCTACACCTTC. This codes for CAWTKIYQQGTKEGYTF.

The chain couples TRBV6-2 or TRBV6-3 to TRBJ2-7; no reliable D call. Trimming left V 2 bases short and J 5 bases short, with 13 bases between. The germline V gene encodes CDR1 MNHEY and CDR2 SVGEGT. CDR3 length equals 14 residues. DNA of the CDR3: TGTGCCAGCAGTTACCCACTACCCCGGGACGAGCAGTACTTC. Translation gives CASSYPLPRDEQYF.

The chain combines TRBV5-6 with TRBJ2-1; D is uncertain. The CDR3 loop spans 12 amino acids. Germline loops: CDR1 SGHDT, CDR2 YYEEEE. V gave up 4 bases and J gave up 10 bases, with 12 bases separating them. The CDR3 DNA reads TGTGCCAGCAGCAACGCCCGTCTGGAGCAGTTCTTC. This translates into CASSNARLEQFF.

The gene calls are TRBV30 and TRBJ2-3; no definite D call. Per the germline V gene, CDR1 is GTSNPN and CDR2 is SVGIG (reference sequence). Trimming took 0 bases from V and 2 from J, leaving 12 bases between them. The CDR3 has 15 amino acids. The CDR3 DNA sequence: TGTGCCTGGAGTGTTATCCCGATACCCACAGATACGCAGTATTTT. It yields the protein CAWSVIPIPTDTQYF.

The chain combines TRBV6-5 with TRBJ2-1; 8 nucleotides align to TRBD1. The CDR3 spans 15 residues. Trimming removed 4 bases from V and 7 bases from J; junction bases left unmatched: 9. Germline V gene data show CDR1 as MNHEY and CDR2 as SVGAGI. The CDR3 region has the DNA TGTGCCAGCAGTTCCCCGACAGGGGTAGGTAATGAGCAGTTCTTC. It yields the protein CASSSPTGVGNEQFF.

The genes are TRBV7-9 and TRBJ2-4; D ambiguous. This CDR3 is 17 amino acids long. Per the germline V gene, CDR1 is SEHNR and CDR2 is FQNEAQ (reference sequence). The V gene lost 5 bases and the J gene lost 0 bases, with 17 bases spanning the gap. The CDR3 nucleotides read TGTGCCAGCAGCACCTTTACGGGTCCCCTAGCCAAAAACATTCAGTACTTC. This codes for CASSTFTGPLAKNIQYF.

The chain couples TRBV3-1 to TRBJ2-1; no clear D gene. In germline, CDR1 is LGHDT, CDR2 YNNKEL (reference sequence). Trimming took 2 bases from V and 3 from J, leaving 11 bases between them. This CDR3 has 15 amino acids. The CDR3 reads CASSQLPTDYNEQFF. As DNA, the CDR3 is TGTGCCAGCAGCCAACTCCCGACGGACTACAATGAGCAGTTCTTC.

This clonotype was picked up a small number of times. The DNA of the CDR3 is TGTGCCAGAAGTCGGGGAAGAGAGCAGTACTTC. Translated, it gives CARSRGREQYF. This rearrangement joins TRBV12-3 or TRBV12-4 to TRBJ2-7; maybe TRBD2 (5 bases). Trimming removed 9 bases from V and 7 bases from J, with 13 bases in between. This CDR3 contains 11 residues.

The chain carries TRBV9 and TRBJ2-5; 8 bases fit TRBD2. This CDR3 has 15 amino acids. The V gene end was trimmed by 3 bases and the J gene end by 2 bases; junction bases not matched to a gene: 6. CDR1 is SGDLS and CDR2 is YYNGEE in the germline V gene. The CDR3 spells CASSASTSGQETQYF. The CDR3 DNA reads as TGTGCCAGCAGCGCATCTACTAGCGGACAAGAGACCCAGTACTTC.

The rearrangement joins TRBV30 to TRBJ1-5; 7 positions agree with TRBD1. Germline loops: CDR1 GTSNPN, CDR2 SVGIG (reference sequence). The CDR3 runs 14 residues. V shed 1 base, J shed 3 bases, and the junction held 3 bases outside the gene matches. CDR3 protein: CAWSGGQVNQPQHF. CDR3 sequence (DNA): TGTGCCTGGAGTGGAGGACAGGTCAATCAGCCCCAGCATTTT.

CDR3 in amino acids: CASSLKGLAGPYEQYF. DNA for the CDR3: TGCGCCAGCAGCCTTAAGGGACTAGCGGGTCCCTACGAGCAGTACTTC. The V and J genes are TRBV4-1 and TRBJ2-7; 12 bases line up with TRBD2. The CDR3 runs to 16 residues. J was trimmed by 2 bases and V by 4 bases; bases with no gene match: 6. Germline V CDR1 and CDR2: MGHRA, YSYEKL.

The chain recombines TRBV7-9 with TRBJ1-4; tentative D call: TRBD1 (5 bases). Germline V gene lookup returns CDR1 SEHNR and CDR2 FQNEAQ (reference sequence). Deletions cut 4 bases from V and 8 bases from J, with 17 bases between. The CDR3 covers 15 residues. CDR3 DNA sequence: TGTGCCAGCAGCTCCAGGTGGGGGGGGAACGAAAAACTGTTTTTT. Translated, it gives CASSSRWGGNEKLFF.

V usage is TRBV4-3 and J usage is TRBJ2-1; 7 nucleotides line up with TRBD1. The germline V gene has CDR1 LGHNA and CDR2 YSLEER. V shed 0 bases, J shed 2 bases, and the junction held 1 base outside the gene matches. The CDR3 is made up of 15 amino acids. CDR3 nucleotides: TGCGCCAGCAGCCAAGACCAGGGGGCCTACAATGAGCAGTTCTTC. This sequence encodes CASSQDQGAYNEQFF.

The CDR3 region has the DNA TGCAGTGCTAGAGTGGCCATTAGTACTGAAGCTTTCTTT. Protein product: CSARVAISTEAFF. This sequence joins TRBV20-1 and TRBJ1-1; D not certain. Trimming cost V 1 base and J 5 bases, with 11 bases left between them. This CDR3 has 13 residues. CDR1 and CDR2 (germline): DFQATT, SNEGSKA (reference sequence).

This chain connects TRBV20-1 to TRBJ1-1; D gene unclear. The CDR3 has 14 residues. V lost 3 bases, J lost 1 base, and 12 bases lay in between. Germline V lookup: CDR1 DFQATT, CDR2 SNEGSKA (reference sequence). CDR3 residues: CSASVPVENTEAFF. CDR3 nucleotide sequence: TGCAGTGCTAGCGTCCCGGTAGAGAACACTGAAGCTTTCTTT.

This sequence joins TRBV9 and TRBJ2-7, with TRBD2 identical over 9 bases. The CDR3 spans 14 residues. Germline lookup yields CDR1 SGDLS and CDR2 YYNGEE. The ends lost 2 bases at V and 6 bases at J; junction bases unmatched: 6. Here the CDR3 DNA reads TGTGCCAGCAGCGTGTCGGGACTAGCCGGCGAGCAGTACTTC. Protein: CASSVSGLAGEQYF.

The chain has TRBV7-3 and TRBJ2-1, with D possibly TRBD1 on 5 matching bases. V lost 5 bases, J lost 7 bases, and 15 bases lay in between. The germline V gene has CDR1 SGHTA and CDR2 FQGTGA. The CDR3 is 14 residues long. This CDR3 is CASSPSGSKNEQFF. The CDR3 coding sequence is TGTGCCAGCAGCCCCTCAGGGTCAAAGAATGAGCAGTTCTTC. The variable domain in full, with the rest retrieved from reference TRBV7-3 and TRBJ2-1, is GAGVSQTPSNKVTEKGKYVELRCDPISGHTALYWYRQSLGQGPEFLIYFQGTGAADDSGLPNDRFFAVRPEGSVSTLKIQRTERGDSAVYLCASSPSGSKNEQFFGPGTRLTVL.

This clonotype was observed a few times. J is TRBJ2-7 and V is TRBV12-3 or TRBV12-4; 7 positions match TRBD2. The V segment lost 7 bases and the J segment 3 bases; nucleotides outside the gene matches: 6. The CDR3 runs to 13 residues. Written as DNA, the CDR3 is TGTGCCAGCACCAGGGACTATCTCTACGAGCAGTACTTC. Its translation is CASTRDYLYEQYF.

This chain uses TRBV4-2 with TRBJ2-5; D remains unclear. The germline CDR1 and CDR2 sequences are LGHNA and YNFKEQ. V was pared by 4 bases and J by 4 bases, with 10 bases between. The CDR3 consists of 13 residues. The chain's CDR3 is CASSRDSGETQYF. The CDR3 nucleotides are TGTGCCAGCAGCCGAGACTCGGGAGAGACCCAGTACTTC.

This clonotype was recorded once. The chain is built from TRBV12-5 and TRBJ2-7; a possible D gene is TRBD1 (5 bases). Germline assignment: CDR1 LGHNT and CDR2 FRNRAP. The CDR3 consists of 16 residues. With 2 bases removed from V and 3 bases from J, the gap between germline ends came to 17 bases. The CDR3 here is CASGLKVSGRVYEQYF. CDR3 nucleotides: TGTGCTAGTGGTTTGAAGGTTTCCGGCAGGGTCTACGAGCAGTACTTC.

This clonotype was observed a few times. This chain uses TRBV29-1 with TRBJ1-1; no clear D gene. Germline assignment: CDR1 SQVTM and CDR2 ANQGSEA. Trimming pared 7 bases from V and 1 base from J, leaving 16 bases between. The CDR3 sequence is 14 residues long. CDR3 coding DNA: TGCAGCGCCGCCCTAGGTAGTCCGAACACTGAAGCTTTCTTT. Protein product: CSAALGSPNTEAFF.

J is TRBJ2-2 and V is TRBV3-1; 8 bases line up with TRBD2. Trimming at V came to 1 base and at J to 4 bases, leaving 8 bases not matched to a gene. The CDR3 is 17 residues long. Germline CDR1 LGHDT, CDR2 YNNKEL (reference sequence). The CDR3 region is CASSQGLATSGTGELFF. CDR3 in DNA: TGTGCCAGCAGCCAAGGGTTGGCTACTAGCGGCACCGGGGAGCTGTTTTTT.

The sample holds one count of this clonotype. This sequence joins TRBV19 and TRBJ1-2, with D perhaps matching TRBD1 (5 bases). Per germline, CDR1 LNHDA and CDR2 SQIVND (reference sequence). The CDR3 is made up of 13 amino acids. V was clipped by 6 bases and J by 6 bases, with 14 bases between them. The CDR3 reads CASRHQGSNGYTF. In DNA, the CDR3 is TGTGCCAGTAGGCACCAGGGATCGAATGGCTACACCTTC.

V is TRBV7-2 and J is TRBJ2-1; D is ambiguous. CDR1 is SGHTA and CDR2 is FQGNSA in the germline V gene. V was cut by 8 bases and J by 4 bases, with 18 bases left in between. The CDR3 has 15 residues. The CDR3 DNA is TGTGCCAGCGCCTTGCGTGAGGCGACATACAATGAGCAGTTCTTC. Encoded protein: CASALREATYNEQFF.

This clonotype appeared a single time. The gene calls are TRBV12-3 or TRBV12-4 and TRBJ1-2; no clear D. V lost 3 bases and J 6 bases, leaving 11 bases between the germline ends. The CDR3 has 13 residues. CDR3 sequence reads: CASSFTLSDGYTF. CDR3 bases: TGTGCCAGCAGTTTTACCCTTTCAGATGGCTACACCTTC.

This chain uses TRBV4-3 with TRBJ1-2, with no clear D. Germline V gene lookup returns CDR1 LGHNA and CDR2 YSLEER. The CDR3 has 15 residues. V was shortened by 0 bases and J by 1 base, with 9 bases between the two germline ends. Written as DNA, the CDR3 is TGCGCCAGCAGCCAAGATTATACGCTTAACTATGGCTACACCTTC. It translates to CASSQDYTLNYGYTF.